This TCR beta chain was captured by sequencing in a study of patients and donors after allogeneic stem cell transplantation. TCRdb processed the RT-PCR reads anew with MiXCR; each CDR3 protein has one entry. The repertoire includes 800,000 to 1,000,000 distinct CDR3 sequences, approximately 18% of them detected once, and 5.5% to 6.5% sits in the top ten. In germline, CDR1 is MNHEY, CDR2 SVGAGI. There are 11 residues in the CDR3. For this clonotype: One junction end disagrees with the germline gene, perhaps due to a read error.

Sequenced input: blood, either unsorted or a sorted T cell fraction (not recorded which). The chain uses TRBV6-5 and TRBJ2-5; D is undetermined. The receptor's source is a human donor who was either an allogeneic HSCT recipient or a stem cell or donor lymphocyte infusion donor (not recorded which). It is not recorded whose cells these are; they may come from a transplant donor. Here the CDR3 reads CASSYSVSLDF. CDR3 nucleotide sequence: TGTGCCAGCAGTTACTCGGTATCACTGGACTTC.